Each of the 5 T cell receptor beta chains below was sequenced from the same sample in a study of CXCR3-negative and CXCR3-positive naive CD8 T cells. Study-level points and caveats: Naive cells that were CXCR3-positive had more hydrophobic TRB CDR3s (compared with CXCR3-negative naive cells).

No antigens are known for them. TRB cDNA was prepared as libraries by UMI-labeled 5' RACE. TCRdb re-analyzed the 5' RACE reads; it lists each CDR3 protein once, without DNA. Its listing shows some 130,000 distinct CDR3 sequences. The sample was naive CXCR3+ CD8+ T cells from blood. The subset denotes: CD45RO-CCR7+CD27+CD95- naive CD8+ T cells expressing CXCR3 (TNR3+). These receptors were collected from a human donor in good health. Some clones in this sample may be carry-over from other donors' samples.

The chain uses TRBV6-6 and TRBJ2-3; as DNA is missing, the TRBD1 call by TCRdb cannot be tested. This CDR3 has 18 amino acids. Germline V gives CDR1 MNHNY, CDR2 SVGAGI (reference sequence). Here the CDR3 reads CASSYSRDDESNTDTQYF.

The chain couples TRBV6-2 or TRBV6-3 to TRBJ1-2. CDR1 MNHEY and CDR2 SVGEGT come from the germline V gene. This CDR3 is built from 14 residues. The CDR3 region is CASSSWTVNYGYTF.

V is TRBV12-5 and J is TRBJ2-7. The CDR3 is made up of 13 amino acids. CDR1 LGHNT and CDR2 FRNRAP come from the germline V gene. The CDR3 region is CASGLSPSYEQYF.

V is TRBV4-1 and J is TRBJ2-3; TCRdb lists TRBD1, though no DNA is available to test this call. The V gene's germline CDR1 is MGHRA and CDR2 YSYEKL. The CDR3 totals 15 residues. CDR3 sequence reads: CASSQLEALGDTQYF.

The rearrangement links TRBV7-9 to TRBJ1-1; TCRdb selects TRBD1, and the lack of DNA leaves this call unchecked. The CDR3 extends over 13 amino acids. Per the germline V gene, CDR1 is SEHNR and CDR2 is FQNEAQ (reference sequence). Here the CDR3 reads CASSSAGDTAAFF.